Listed below are T cell receptor beta chains from one sample, sequenced in a study of blood T cell repertoires in COVID-19. Repertoires were generated with immunoSEQ multiplex PCR, while TCRdb's copy carries only in-frame clones and drops some. The profile shows 150,000 or so clones, approximately 86% of them singletons. Sequenced input: peripheral blood. All receptors come from a man aged 55 to 70 with COVID-19, enrolled during active disease. Both conserved end residues are part of each CDR3. D genes are given only for firm matches. Clone size is given for some rows only: seen once, a few or many times, or a class if the clone is expanded.

clone size: -; D gene: -; J gene: TRBJ1-5; V gene: TRBV7-8; CDR3 protein: CASSLDSYSNQPQHF; CDR3 DNA: TGTGCCAGCAGCTTGGACAGCTATAGCAATCAGCCCCAGCATTTT
clone size: -; D gene: TRBD1; J gene: TRBJ2-4; V gene: TRBV18; CDR3 protein: CASSNGQGDDIQYF; CDR3 DNA: TGTGCCAGCTCAAACGGACAGGGAGATGACATTCAGTACTTC
clone size: few; D gene: -; J gene: TRBJ1-4; V gene: TRBV4-3; CDR3 protein: CASSQTLGYNEKLFF; CDR3 DNA: TGCGCCAGCAGCCAAACTCTCGGTTATAATGAAAAACTGTTTTTT
clone size: -; D gene: TRBD1; J gene: TRBJ2-7; V gene: TRBV6-5; CDR3 protein: CASSAGTGAREQYF; CDR3 DNA: TGTGCCAGCAGCGCCGGGACAGGGGCGCGGGAGCAGTACTTC
clone size: -; D gene: TRBD2; J gene: TRBJ2-3; V gene: TRBV7-3; CDR3 protein: CASSLRLAGGRADTDTQYF; CDR3 DNA: TGTGCCAGCAGCTTAAGACTAGCGGGAGGGCGAGCGGACACAGATACGCAGTATTTT
clone size: -; D gene: -; J gene: TRBJ1-3; V gene: TRBV11-3; CDR3 protein: CASSSYSGNTIYF; CDR3 DNA: TGTGCCAGCAGCTCTTACAGTGGAAACACCATATATTTT
clone size: -; D gene: TRBD2; J gene: TRBJ2-1; V gene: TRBV4-3; CDR3 protein: CASSQGGWVAGGLAVEQFF; CDR3 DNA: TGCGCCAGCAGCCAAGGGGGGTGGGTAGCGGGAGGATTAGCGGTTGAGCAGTTCTTC
clone size: once; D gene: -; J gene: TRBJ2-3; V gene: TRBV6-5; CDR3 protein: CASSYSQGTNTQYF; CDR3 DNA: TGTGCCAGCAGTTACTCGCAGGGAACTAATACGCAGTATTTT
clone size: once; D gene: TRBD1; J gene: TRBJ1-1; V gene: TRBV2; CDR3 protein: CASRGTGPNTEAFF; CDR3 DNA: TGTGCCAGCAGGGGGACAGGGCCGAACACTGAAGCTTTCTTT
clone size: -; D gene: TRBD1; J gene: TRBJ1-6; V gene: TRBV28; CDR3 protein: CASSGPGQYNSPLHF; CDR3 DNA: TGTGCCAGCAGCGGACCGGGACAGTACAATTCACCCCTCCACTTT
clone size: -; D gene: -; J gene: TRBJ2-5; V gene: TRBV7-2; CDR3 protein: CASSLVQGETQYF; CDR3 DNA: TGTGCCAGCAGCTTAGTGCAGGGGGAGACCCAGTACTTC
clone size: -; D gene: -; J gene: TRBJ2-1; V gene: TRBV7-8; CDR3 protein: CASSLIIGQDSYNEQFF; CDR3 DNA: TGTGCCAGCAGCTTAATCATTGGGCAGGACTCCTACAATGAGCAGTTCTTC
clone size: -; D gene: -; J gene: TRBJ2-2; V gene: TRBV5-5; CDR3 protein: CASSIGGSGELFF; CDR3 DNA: TGTGCCAGCTCCATCGGGGGTTCCGGGGAGCTGTTTTTT
clone size: -; D gene: TRBD1; J gene: TRBJ1-1; V gene: TRBV14; CDR3 protein: CASSLTGLEAFF; CDR3 DNA: TGTGCCAGCAGCCTGACAGGGCTTGAAGCTTTCTTT
clone size: few; D gene: TRBD1; J gene: TRBJ1-1; V gene: TRBV5-8; CDR3 protein: CARPGQEKVGAEAFF; CDR3 DNA: TGTGCCAGACCGGGACAGGAAAAAGTGGGCGCTGAAGCTTTCTTT
clone size: -; D gene: -; J gene: TRBJ1-4; V gene: TRBV7-3; CDR3 protein: CASSSLGRINEKLFF; CDR3 DNA: TGTGCCAGCAGCTCCTTGGGGCGGATCAATGAAAAACTGTTTTTT
clone size: -; D gene: TRBD1; J gene: TRBJ1-2; V gene: TRBV9; CDR3 protein: CASSTTDRVHGYTF; CDR3 DNA: TGTGCCAGCAGCACGACGGACAGGGTCCATGGCTACACCTTC
clone size: -; D gene: TRBD1; J gene: TRBJ1-6; V gene: TRBV7-2; CDR3 protein: CASSWTGSGGSPLHF; CDR3 DNA: TGTGCCAGCAGCTGGACAGGATCGGGTGGTTCACCCCTCCACTTT
clone size: -; D gene: -; J gene: TRBJ1-1; V gene: TRBV18; CDR3 protein: CASSPPQGVGTEAFF; CDR3 DNA: TGTGCCAGCTCACCCCCGCAGGGCGTAGGCACTGAAGCTTTCTTT
clone size: once; D gene: TRBD1; J gene: TRBJ1-2; V gene: TRBV5-1; CDR3 protein: CASSARDSDLSGYTF; CDR3 DNA: TGCGCCAGCAGCGCGAGGGACAGCGACTTATCAGGCTACACCTTC
clone size: -; D gene: -; J gene: TRBJ1-2; V gene: TRBV2; CDR3 protein: CASRQGNYGYTF; CDR3 DNA: TGTGCCAGCAGGCAGGGGAACTATGGCTACACCTTC
clone size: -; D gene: -; J gene: TRBJ2-7; V gene: TRBV5-1; CDR3 protein: CASSLAGQDEQYF; CDR3 DNA: TGCGCCAGCAGCTTGGCCGGACAAGACGAGCAGTACTTC
clone size: -; D gene: -; J gene: TRBJ1-4; V gene: TRBV5-1; CDR3 protein: CASSSSRSNEKLFF; CDR3 DNA: TGCGCCAGCAGCTCGTCCAGATCTAATGAAAAACTGTTTTTT
clone size: -; D gene: TRBD2; J gene: TRBJ2-1; V gene: TRBV5-1; CDR3 protein: CASSLGLAGYWNEQFF; CDR3 DNA: TGCGCCAGCAGCTTGGGGCTAGCGGGATATTGGAATGAGCAGTTCTTC
clone size: -; D gene: -; J gene: TRBJ1-1; V gene: TRBV11-2; CDR3 protein: CASSSGNTEAFF; CDR3 DNA: TGTGCCAGCAGCTCCGGGAACACTGAAGCTTTCTTT
clone size: -; D gene: -; J gene: TRBJ1-1; V gene: TRBV18; CDR3 protein: CASSVDRLNTEAFF; CDR3 DNA: TGTGCCAGCTCAGTAGACAGATTGAACACTGAAGCTTTCTTT
clone size: once; D gene: -; J gene: TRBJ2-1; V gene: TRBV5-6; CDR3 protein: CASSISTKQGNNEQFF; CDR3 DNA: TGTGCCAGCAGTATTAGTACGAAACAGGGCAACAATGAGCAGTTCTTC
clone size: few; D gene: TRBD1; J gene: TRBJ1-1; V gene: TRBV11-1; CDR3 protein: CASRKDRDTEAFF; CDR3 DNA: TGTGCCAGCAGGAAAGACAGGGATACTGAAGCTTTCTTT
clone size: -; D gene: -; J gene: TRBJ1-2; V gene: TRBV7-6; CDR3 protein: CASSLAANGKYTF; CDR3 DNA: TGTGCCAGCAGCTTAGCGGCGAACGGGAAGTACACCTTC
clone size: few; D gene: TRBD2; J gene: TRBJ2-5; V gene: TRBV5-4; CDR3 protein: CASSLAGGLETQYF; CDR3 DNA: TGTGCCAGCAGCTTGGCCGGGGGGTTGGAGACCCAGTACTTC
clone size: -; D gene: TRBD1; J gene: TRBJ2-5; V gene: TRBV5-1; CDR3 protein: CASSLDTGTGGAKTQYF; CDR3 DNA: TGCGCCAGCAGCTTGGATACCGGGACAGGGGGCGCAAAGACCCAGTACTTC
clone size: -; D gene: -; J gene: TRBJ2-3; V gene: TRBV27; CDR3 protein: CASSLSTGSTSDTQYF; CDR3 DNA: TGTGCCAGCAGTTTATCCACAGGGAGTACATCTGATACGCAGTATTTT
clone size: -; D gene: TRBD1; J gene: TRBJ2-3; V gene: TRBV9; CDR3 protein: CASSVAQGVTDTQYF; CDR3 DNA: TGTGCCAGCAGCGTAGCGCAGGGGGTCACAGATACGCAGTATTTT
clone size: once; D gene: TRBD1; J gene: TRBJ1-4; V gene: TRBV18; CDR3 protein: CASSPGQGGRKLFF; CDR3 DNA: TGTGCCAGCTCACCCGGACAGGGGGGTAGAAAACTGTTTTTT
clone size: -; D gene: -; J gene: TRBJ1-1; V gene: TRBV11-2; CDR3 protein: CASSLAGGGILNTEAFF; CDR3 DNA: TGTGCCAGCAGCTTAGCGGGGGGCGGGATTTTAAACACTGAAGCTTTCTTT
clone size: many; D gene: -; J gene: TRBJ2-5; V gene: TRBV2; CDR3 protein: CATGSPGETQYF; CDR3 DNA: TGTGCCACCGGCTCACCGGGGGAGACCCAGTACTTC
clone size: -; D gene: -; J gene: TRBJ1-2; V gene: TRBV3-1/TRBV3-2; CDR3 protein: CASSQDQLQNYGYTF; CDR3 DNA: TGTGCCAGCAGCCAAGATCAATTACAGAACTATGGCTACACCTTC
clone size: -; D gene: -; J gene: TRBJ1-6; V gene: TRBV4-3; CDR3 protein: CASSQDFGNSPNSPLHF; CDR3 DNA: TGCGCCAGCAGCCAAGATTTTGGAAACAGCCCTAATTCACCCCTCCACTTT
clone size: -; D gene: -; J gene: TRBJ2-5; V gene: TRBV7-2; CDR3 protein: CASSLVPAGGLGELQYF; CDR3 DNA: TGTGCCAGCAGCTTAGTACCTGCAGGCGGCCTTGGGGAGCTCCAGTACTTC
clone size: -; D gene: -; J gene: TRBJ2-1; V gene: TRBV9; CDR3 protein: CASSVQTYNEQFF; CDR3 DNA: TGTGCCAGCAGCGTACAGACATACAATGAGCAGTTCTTC
clone size: -; D gene: -; J gene: TRBJ1-1; V gene: TRBV7-2; CDR3 protein: CASSFSGGMGEAFF; CDR3 DNA: TGTGCCAGCAGCTTTTCTGGAGGGATGGGTGAAGCTTTCTTT
clone size: -; D gene: -; J gene: TRBJ1-2; V gene: TRBV5-1; CDR3 protein: CASSLGTPDYYGYTF; CDR3 DNA: TGCGCCAGCAGCTTAGGGACACCCGATTACTATGGCTACACCTTC
clone size: -; D gene: -; J gene: TRBJ2-2; V gene: TRBV4-3; CDR3 protein: CASSQLRGLTGELFF; CDR3 DNA: TGCGCCAGCAGCCAGTTACGGGGTTTGACCGGGGAGCTGTTTTTT
clone size: -; D gene: -; J gene: TRBJ1-3; V gene: TRBV18; CDR3 protein: CASSPATSGNTIYF; CDR3 DNA: TGTGCCAGCTCACCGGCCACCTCTGGAAACACCATATATTTT
clone size: -; D gene: TRBD1; J gene: TRBJ2-2; V gene: TRBV3-1/TRBV3-2; CDR3 protein: CASSQVLGQGDTGELFF; CDR3 DNA: TGTGCCAGCAGCCAAGTCTTGGGACAGGGTGACACCGGGGAGCTGTTTTTT
clone size: -; D gene: -; J gene: TRBJ2-5; V gene: TRBV5-8; CDR3 protein: CASSFDDTGTQYF; CDR3 DNA: TGTGCCAGCAGCTTCGATGATACGGGGACCCAGTACTTC
clone size: -; D gene: -; J gene: TRBJ1-1; V gene: TRBV6-5; CDR3 protein: CASRRQGMTEAFF; CDR3 DNA: TGTGCCAGCCGTAGGCAGGGGATGACTGAAGCTTTCTTT